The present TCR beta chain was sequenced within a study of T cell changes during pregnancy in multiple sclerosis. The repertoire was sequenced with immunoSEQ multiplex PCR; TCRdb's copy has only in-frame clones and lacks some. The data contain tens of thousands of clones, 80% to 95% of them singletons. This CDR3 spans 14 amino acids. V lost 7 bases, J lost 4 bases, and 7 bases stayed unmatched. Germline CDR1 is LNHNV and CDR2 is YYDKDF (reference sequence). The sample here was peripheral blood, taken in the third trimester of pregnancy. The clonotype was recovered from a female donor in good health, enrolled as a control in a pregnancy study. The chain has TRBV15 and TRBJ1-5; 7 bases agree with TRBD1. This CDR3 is CATTPDRENQPQHF. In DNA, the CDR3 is TGTGCCACCACACCAGACAGGGAGAATCAGCCCCAGCATTTT.